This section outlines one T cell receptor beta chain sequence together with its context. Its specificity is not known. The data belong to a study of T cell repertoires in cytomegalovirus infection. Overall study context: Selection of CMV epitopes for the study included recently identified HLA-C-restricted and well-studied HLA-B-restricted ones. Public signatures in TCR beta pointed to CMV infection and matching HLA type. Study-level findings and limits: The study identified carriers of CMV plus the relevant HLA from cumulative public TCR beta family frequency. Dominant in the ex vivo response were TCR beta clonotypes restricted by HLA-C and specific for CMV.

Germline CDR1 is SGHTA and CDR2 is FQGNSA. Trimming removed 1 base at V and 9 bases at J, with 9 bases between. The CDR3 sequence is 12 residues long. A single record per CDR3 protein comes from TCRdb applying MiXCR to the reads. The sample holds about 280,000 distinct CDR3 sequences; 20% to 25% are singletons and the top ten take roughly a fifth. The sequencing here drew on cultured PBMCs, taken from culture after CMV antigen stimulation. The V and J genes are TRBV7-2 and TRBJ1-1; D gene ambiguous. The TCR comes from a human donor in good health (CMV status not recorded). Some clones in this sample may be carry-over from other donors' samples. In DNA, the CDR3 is TGTGCCAGCAGCTTAGATCAGAGTCAAGCTTTCTTT. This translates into CASSLDQSQAFF.